This record concerns one TCR beta chain sequence. Ten or more counts support this clonotype. The clone's antigen remains unknown. No base quality information exists; no much larger clone differs at one position. Spanning cysteine to phenylalanine, the CDR3 consists of 17 amino acids. Left in the record is the CDR3 DNA by itself, 51 bases read in frame from the first base. The junction carries 17 bases between V and J, which are trimmed by 0 bases and 6 bases respectively. Per the germline V gene (reference sequence), SGHAT is the CDR1 and FQDESV is the CDR2. These data are taken from a study of CD8 T cells in ankylosing spondylitis (dated by TCRdb to the late 2010s). About the investigation overall: To find TCR variants linked to disease, the study profiled T cell receptor beta repertoires in ankylosing spondylitis patients and healthy donors. The full study cohort comprised 25 ankylosing spondylitis patients and over a hundred healthy donors. Peripheral blood was sampled, and synovial fluid was also collected from ankylosing spondylitis patients. The research as a whole found: A TCR beta motif made up of seven or eight highly homologous amino acid variants appeared to be characteristic of blood from ankylosing spondylitis patients. The disease-linked clones showed a CD8+ phenotype and occurred at relatively low frequencies in peripheral blood. The disease-linked clones were reported as significantly enriched in matched synovial fluid samples from ankylosing spondylitis patients. Some motif variants had previously been reported in the synovial fluid and blood of reactive arthritis patients, which suggests shared mechanisms of disease initiation.

These reads were obtained on an Illumina HiSeq 2500. Quantitative 5'-RACE with molecular barcodes was the method used to prepare the TCR beta libraries. The paper's data handling went like this. A new computational method, built on a probabilistic model of VDJ rearrangement, was used to identify disease-linked TCR variants. TCRdb ran its own pipeline on the public reads, namely fastp trimming at Q25 and MiXCR clone calling, and kept in-frame beta chains. Under each unique CDR3 protein, matching rows form one entry showing the most common genes and DNA. These V and J calls are TCRdb output, not the study's own analysis. For this sample there are around 490,000 distinct CDR3 sequences; less than 6% appear just once. In total, the top ten clones hold around 3.4% of the sample.

Recombination connected TRBV11-1 to TRBJ2-2; possibly the D gene is TRBD2, per 6 matching bases. The source of this sequence is a male donor with ankylosing spondylitis. Sequencing was done on a sample of blood, either unsorted or a sorted T cell fraction (not recorded which). The DNA sequence follows: TGTGCCAGCAGCTTAGCTAACCGGGGACTGCGGCCCGGGGAGCTGTTTTTT. Protein translation: CASSLANRGLRPGELFF.